The clone carrying this T cell receptor (beta chain) was picked up a small number of times. As yet, its antigen is unknown. This entry comes from a study of type 1 regulatory T cells. Germline lookup yields CDR1 MNHEY and CDR2 SVGEGT. The CDR3 extends over 15 amino acids. The V and J ends lost 6 bases and 6 bases, in that order; junction bases with no gene match: 8. TCRdb redid the calling of the reads with MiXCR, one entry per CDR3 protein. Of about 65,000 distinct CDR3 sequences listed, just under 50% are singletons. Sequenced input: cultured non-Tr1 T cells, either the whole culture or a sorted T cell fraction (not recorded which). The chain recombines TRBV6-2 or TRBV6-3 with TRBJ1-5; 10 bases align to TRBD1. This TCR was sampled from a human donor in good health. CDR3: CASRTRDRGFQPQHF. The CDR3 bases are TGTGCCAGCAGAACTCGGGACAGGGGATTTCAGCCCCAGCATTTT.